These 20 T cell receptor beta chains were sequenced from one sample in a study of T-cell reconstitution after alpha-beta-depleted transplantation in children. During its preparation, the TCRbeta library received unique molecular identifiers. In TCRdb, the PCR reads were re-called with MiXCR into one record per CDR3 protein. The table lists 350,000 to 400,000 distinct CDR3 sequences, roughly 22% of them singletons. The sample here was PBMCs from the stem cell graft donor, taken from the stem cell graft. These receptors were taken from a human donor who donated a stem cell graft to a child with acute myeloid leukemia.

This clonotype was observed a few times. The chain employs TRBV7-6 and TRBJ1-1, with D perhaps matching TRBD1 (6 bases). This CDR3 is built from 14 residues. The germline CDR1 and CDR2 sequences are SGHVS and FNYEAQ. With 6 bases removed from V and 1 base from J, the gap between germline ends came to 12 bases. The CDR3 coding sequence is TGTGCCAGCAGACCGGGACACCGGAACACTGAAGCTTTCTTT. Its translation: CASRPGHRNTEAFF.

The chain joins TRBV9 to TRBJ2-5; tentatively, D is TRBD2 (6 bases). The CDR3 runs to 13 residues. Germline V gene lookup returns CDR1 SGDLS and CDR2 YYNGEE. V was cut by 0 bases and J by 7 bases, with 10 bases left in between. CDR3: CASSVVKEGTQYF. The CDR3 nucleotides are TGTGCCAGCAGCGTAGTGAAGGAGGGGACCCAGTACTTC. Variable domain in full (rest from reference TRBV9 and TRBJ2-5): DSGVTQTPKHLITATGQRVTLRCSPRSGDLSVYWYQQSLDQGLQFLIQYYNGEERAKGNILERFSAQQFPDLHSELNLSSLELGDSALYFCASSVVKEGTQYFGPGTRLLVL.

The chain recombines TRBV7-6 with TRBJ2-1; TRBD2 is a possible D gene (5 bases). V lost 0 bases and J 6 bases, leaving 15 bases between the germline ends. Looked up from germline, CDR1 is SGHVS and CDR2 is FNYEAQ. The CDR3 runs to 16 residues. CDR3 in DNA: TGTGCCAGCAGCTTAGCGCCTAGCCTGAGGACCAATGAGCAGTTCTTC. It is translated as CASSLAPSLRTNEQFF.

The rearrangement joins TRBV21-1 to TRBJ1-2; whether TRBD1, the table's D call, matches the DNA was not checked. TRBV21-1 is an annotated pseudogene. The CDR3 totals 13 residues. CDR3 residues: CASIGAAVYGYTF. The DNA for the CDR3 is TGTGCCAGCATCGGGGCTGCTGTCTATGGCTACACCTTC.

The chain uses TRBV7-6 and TRBJ2-3; no reliable D call. Trimming removed 1 base from V and 0 bases from J, with 8 bases in between. The germline V gene has CDR1 SGHVS and CDR2 FNYEAQ. The length of the CDR3 is 15 residues. The CDR3 here is CASSLDRLSTDTQYF. CDR3 nucleotide sequence: TGTGCCAGCAGCTTAGACAGATTAAGCACAGATACGCAGTATTTT.

The V gene is TRBV15, the J gene TRBJ2-2; 9 positions agree with TRBD2. Germline V gene data show CDR1 as LNHNV and CDR2 as YYDKDF (reference sequence). Losses at the gene ends were 0 bases for V and 6 bases for J; bases not matched to a gene: 5. The CDR3 spans 16 residues. In nucleotides, the CDR3 is TGTGCCACCAGCAGAGAGGCGGGAGGGCCCGCCGGGGAGCTGTTTTTT. This codes for CATSREAGGPAGELFF.

This clonotype was counted a few times. V is TRBV20-1 and J is TRBJ1-1, with 7 bases identical to TRBD1. V shed 1 base, J shed 1 base, and the junction held 6 bases outside the gene matches. The germline V gene has CDR1 DFQATT and CDR2 SNEGSKA (reference sequence). The length of the CDR3 is 15 residues. The CDR3 nucleotides are TGCAGTGCTAGAGCCACGGGGACAGCGAACACTGAAGCTTTCTTT. Translated: CSARATGTANTEAFF.

This clonotype was counted only a few times. V usage is TRBV20-1 and J usage is TRBJ1-5; TRBD1 matches 9 bases. V lost 3 bases and J lost 9; bases outside the gene matches: 6. The germline gives CDR1 DFQATT, CDR2 SNEGSKA (reference sequence). The CDR3 sequence is 13 residues long. CDR3 nucleotides: TGCAGTGCTAGGGAACAGGGGGCGAGGCCCCAGCATTTT. Translating gives CSAREQGARPQHF.

The chain recombines TRBV12-3 or TRBV12-4 with TRBJ2-7, with D uncertain. The V and J ends lost 4 bases and 2 bases respectively, with 6 bases between them. The CDR3 has 12 amino acids. CDR3 in amino acids: CASSSGPYEQYF. DNA for the CDR3: TGTGCCAGCAGTTCTGGACCCTACGAGCAGTACTTC.

This clonotype was seen a few times. V gene TRBV29-1 combines with J gene TRBJ2-4, with no clear D. The CDR3 is 14 residues long. Trimming left V 1 base short and J 3 bases short, with 10 bases between. Germline V lookup: CDR1 SQVTM, CDR2 ANQGSEA. The CDR3, as DNA: TGCAGCGTTGAAGGTCAACTTAACAAAAACATTCAGTACTTC. Residues: CSVEGQLNKNIQYF.

This chain links TRBV20-1 with TRBJ2-3; 11 nucleotides align to TRBD2. The CDR3 loop spans 15 amino acids. Germline CDR1 DFQATT, CDR2 SNEGSKA (reference sequence). J lost 2 bases, V lost 3 bases, and 4 bases had no gene match. DNA for the CDR3: TGCAGTGCTAGGCAGGGACTAGCGGTCACAGATACGCAGTATTTT. Translation: CSARQGLAVTDTQYF.

This clonotype has ten or more counts. The V and J genes are TRBV9 and TRBJ2-1; 12 nucleotides align to TRBD2. In germline, CDR1 is SGDLS, CDR2 YYNGEE. V lost 4 bases, J lost 4 bases, and 3 bases stayed unmatched. The CDR3 covers 15 residues. Here the CDR3 DNA reads TGTGCCAGCAGCCGACTAGCGGGAGAGTACAATGAGCAGTTCTTC. This encodes CASSRLAGEYNEQFF.

The chain employs TRBV20-1 and TRBJ2-3; 9 bases align to TRBD2. This CDR3 is built from 14 residues. Germline assignment: CDR1 DFQATT and CDR2 SNEGSKA (reference sequence). The CDR3 region is CSALAGLSTDTQYF. In nucleotides, the CDR3 is TGCAGCGCGCTAGCGGGGCTAAGCACAGATACGCAGTATTTT.

The chain joins TRBV4-1 to TRBJ1-4, with a possible D match to TRBD1 (6 bases). The CDR3 covers 15 residues. Germline V gives CDR1 MGHRA, CDR2 YSYEKL. The V and J ends lost 3 bases and 5 bases respectively, with 13 bases between them. Here the CDR3 reads CASSHLQGRNEKLFF. The DNA for the CDR3 is TGCGCCAGCAGCCACTTACAGGGAAGGAATGAAAAACTGTTTTTT.

The rearrangement links TRBV7-6 to TRBJ2-7, with 9 bases matching TRBD2. The V gene end was trimmed by 5 bases and the J gene end by 7 bases; junction bases not matched to a gene: 9. Germline lookup yields CDR1 SGHVS and CDR2 FNYEAQ. CDR3 size: 14 residues. CDR3 protein: CASSPAGLAVEQYF. CDR3 DNA sequence: TGTGCCAGCAGCCCCGCGGGACTAGCTGTTGAGCAGTACTTC.

The chain links TRBV4-2 to TRBJ1-2; a possible D gene is TRBD1 (5 bases). The CDR3 extends over 15 amino acids. Deletions cut 1 base from V and 4 bases from J, with 13 bases between. Per germline, CDR1 LGHNA and CDR2 YNFKEQ. CDR3 bases: TGTGCCAGCAGCCAAGGTTGGCGGGGGAGCTATGGCTACACCTTC. It translates to CASSQGWRGSYGYTF.

This clonotype has at least ten counts. CDR3 sequence: CASSQDPRDRVSHF. Written as DNA, the CDR3 is TGCGCCAGCAGCCAAGATCCCCGGGACAGGGTATCTCACTTT. The chain is built from TRBV4-1 and TRBJ1-6; 9 bases align to TRBD1. The CDR3 extends over 14 amino acids. Germline V CDR1 and CDR2: MGHRA, YSYEKL. Unmatched junction bases numbered 10, after V lost 0 bases and J lost 19 bases.

This clonotype was observed many times. This chain connects TRBV29-1 to TRBJ2-5; TRBD1 is a possible D gene (7 bases). Germline-derived CDR1 and CDR2 are SQVTM and ANQGSEA. V gave up 6 bases and J gave up 4 bases, with 15 bases separating them. The CDR3 is 13 residues long. The CDR3 nucleotides are TGCAGCGTCAGTCAGGGGGGAGGAGAGACCCAGTACTTC. Translation: CSVSQGGGETQYF.

The chain combines TRBV7-9 with TRBJ2-1, with D maybe TRBD2 (6 bases). V was shortened by 2 bases and J by 6 bases, with 20 bases between the two germline ends. The CDR3 covers 17 residues. Germline V lookup: CDR1 SEHNR, CDR2 FQNEAQ (reference sequence). Here the CDR3 DNA reads TGTGCCAGCAGCTTAACGCCCCGTGGACTATCCGCCAATGAGCAGTTCTTC. Translating it yields CASSLTPRGLSANEQFF.

The rearrangement links TRBV29-1 to TRBJ2-5; D remains unclear. Germline V gene data show CDR1 as SQVTM and CDR2 as ANQGSEA. The CDR3 extends over 13 amino acids. V lost 1 base and J 1 base, leaving 7 bases between the germline ends. The DNA of the CDR3 is TGCAGCGTTGAAGGCGACATCCAAGAGACCCAGTACTTC. This translates into CSVEGDIQETQYF. Full variable domain (missing parts from reference TRBV29-1 and TRBJ2-5): SAVISQKPSRDICQRGTSLTIQCQVDSQVTMMFWYRQQPGQSLTLIATANQGSEATYESGFVIDKFPISRPNLTFSTLTVSNMSPEDSSIYLCSVEGDIQETQYFGPGTRLLVL.